This TCR beta chain was captured in a study of cytomegalovirus exposure and HLA in healthy donors. Study findings and constraints: The authors confirmed in vitro that a few CMV-associated chains were specific for CMV antigens. Reports described diagnosis of cytomegalovirus status by the classifier as highly specific and sensitive.

About this clone: Antigen specificity is unknown.

The PCR used 60 Vbeta and 13 Jbeta primers. Assay used: immunoSEQ multiplex PCR; TCRdb lists only in-frame clones, some missing. The repertoire includes about 140,000 clones, around 57% of them detected once, and approximately 1.8% sits in the top ten. V shed 3 bases and J shed 4 bases, with 9 bases lying between them. CDR1 is SGHNT, CDR2 YYREEE, per germline (reference sequence). CDR3 length: 13 amino acids. This chain connects TRBV5-4 to TRBJ2-3, with D possibly TRBD1 on 5 matching bases. The TCR sequence derives from a male donor in good health and CMV-seronegative. Material: PBMCs. CDR3 residues: CASSSFRADTQYF. CDR3 in DNA: TGTGCCAGCAGCTCCTTCAGGGCAGATACGCAGTATTTT.